Shown below are 21 T cell receptor beta chains from a single sample sequenced in a study of regulatory T cells in long-lasting Graves disease. To make TCR beta libraries, researchers used iRepertoire HTBI primers and Arm-PCR of CDR3 regions. TCRdb re-called the multiplex PCR reads through MiXCR, storing one row per CDR3 protein. The table records under 450,000 distinct CDR3 sequences, around 15% of them present only once. Specified time point: newly diagnosed GD, antithyroid drugs for less than 3 months. RNA extracted from PBMCs served as the sequencing template. This same sample was also part of a study on T cells in Graves' hyperthyroidism and ophthalmopathy.

The sample consisted of peripheral blood mononuclear cells (PBMCs), taken at new diagnosis, from a patient treated with antithyroid drugs. The receptors were sampled from a woman younger than 35 with Graves disease.

The CDR3 loop reads CASSLPTNEQFF. The CDR3 nucleotides are TGTGCCAGCAGCTTACCGACCAATGAGCAGTTCTTC. The chain is built from TRBV5-8 and TRBJ2-1; D remains ambiguous. The V gene's germline CDR1 is SGHTS and CDR2 YDEGEE. V lost 2 bases and J 6 bases, leaving 6 bases between the germline ends. The CDR3 is 12 residues long.

Of note for this clonotype: Since a much larger clone is just one base distant, this may be a read error. V usage is TRBV5-5 and J usage is TRBJ2-7; 11 positions agree with TRBD2. The germline V gene has CDR1 SGHKS and CDR2 YYEKEE (reference sequence). The CDR3 sequence is 16 residues long. CDR3 sequence reads: CASSFLTSGASYERYF. The DNA of the CDR3 is TGTGCCAGCAGCTTCCTGACTAGCGGGGCCTCCTACGAGCGGTACTTC.

This clonotype has ten or more counts. The chain links TRBV30 to TRBJ2-7, with 7 bases aligning to TRBD1. From germline, CDR1 is GTSNPN and CDR2 SVGIG (reference sequence). J gave up 0 bases and V 3 bases, and 5 bases lay outside the gene matches. The CDR3 runs 14 residues. CDR3 sequence reads: CAWRKTGSSYEQYF. CDR3 bases: TGTGCCTGGAGGAAGACAGGGAGCTCCTACGAGCAGTACTTC.

Ten or more counts support this clonotype. The chain has TRBV6-1 and TRBJ2-7; D ambiguous. There are 13 residues in the CDR3. V was trimmed by 6 bases and J by 1 base, leaving 10 bases between them. In germline, CDR1 is MNHNS, CDR2 SASEGT. The CDR3 here is CASRALGSYEQYF. The CDR3 DNA sequence: TGTGCCAGCAGAGCCTTGGGTTCCTACGAGCAGTACTTC.

This clonotype appeared many times. The V call is TRBV20-1, the J call TRBJ2-1; D possibly corresponds to TRBD1 (7 bases). The V gene's germline CDR1 is DFQATT and CDR2 SNEGSKA (reference sequence). The CDR3 covers 15 residues. Trimming took 6 bases from V and 7 from J, leaving 22 bases between them. The CDR3 DNA sequence: TGCAGTGCCCCCGGAGGCAGGGGGGCCCTAAATGAGCAGTTCTTC. Translating gives CSAPGGRGALNEQFF.

This clonotype was picked up many times. The chain employs TRBV30 and TRBJ1-6, with D hard to call. Germline CDR1 is GTSNPN and CDR2 is SVGIG (reference sequence). This CDR3 has 14 residues. With 4 bases removed from V and 3 bases from J, the gap between germline ends came to 10 bases. Here the CDR3 reads CAWKDGFYNSPLHF. CDR3 DNA sequence: TGTGCCTGGAAAGATGGTTTCTATAATTCACCCCTCCACTTT.

On this clonotype itself: It may be a read error: a sequence one base away is much more abundant. It is likely a read error, because the conserved phenylalanine at the end of the CDR3 is missing. The chain is built from TRBV3-1 and TRBJ2-3; tentatively, D is TRBD2 (5 bases). This CDR3 is built from 15 residues. The V end was cut by 1 base, the J end by 8 bases, with 16 bases between. From germline, CDR1 is LGHDT and CDR2 YNNKEL (reference sequence). The CDR3 loop reads CASSQAVGRGGTQYS. For the CDR3, the DNA is TGTGCCAGCAGCCAAGCTGTTGGGAGAGGAGGTACGCAGTATTCT.

This clonotype was seen many times. The V call is TRBV12-3 or TRBV12-4, the J call TRBJ1-2; no definite D call. The CDR3 spans 13 residues. Trimming pared 3 bases from V and 8 bases from J, leaving 13 bases between. CDR3 nucleotides: TGTGCCAGCAGTTTGTCTTGGGCGTTGGGCTACACCTTC. This gives the protein CASSLSWALGYTF.

This clonotype appeared many times. At one end the junction does not follow the germline gene, possibly because of a read error. The V and J genes are TRBV12-3 or TRBV12-4 and TRBJ1-5; D might be TRBD1 (6 bases). There are 14 residues in the CDR3. DNA of the CDR3: TGTGCCAGCAGTCCAGGGGATAGCAGTCAGCCCCAGCATTTT. Translated, it gives CASSPGDSSQPQHF.

This clonotype came up many times. The chain is built from TRBV11-2 and TRBJ2-3, with a possible D match to TRBD1 (5 bases). The CDR3 sequence is 14 residues long. Per the germline V gene, CDR1 is SGHAT and CDR2 is FQNNGV. V lost 3 bases and J lost 6, with 13 bases in between. The DNA of the CDR3 is TGTGCCAGCAGCTTGACAGTCCTCGTCGATACGCAGTATTTT. Translated, it gives CASSLTVLVDTQYF.

This clonotype was picked up many times. J is TRBJ2-3 and V is TRBV2, with 8 bases fitting TRBD1. Germline loops: CDR1 SNHLY, CDR2 FYNNEI. Trimming removed 6 bases from V and 1 base from J; junction bases left unmatched: 15. The CDR3 is made up of 18 amino acids. The CDR3 reads CASSSLPGQVLGTDTQYF. In DNA form, the CDR3 reads TGTGCCAGCAGCAGCCTCCCGGGACAGGTTTTGGGCACAGATACGCAGTATTTT.

There are a few counts of this clonotype. The chain combines TRBV15 with TRBJ2-3, with 7 bases matching TRBD2. CDR1 and CDR2 (germline): LNHNV, YYDKDF (reference sequence). V was pared by 8 bases and J by 2 bases, with 4 bases of the junction left unmatched. The CDR3 consists of 13 residues. The CDR3 DNA reads TGTGCCACCCAAGCGGGGTACACAGATACGCAGTATTTT. Translated: CATQAGYTDTQYF.

This clonotype has only a few counts. This chain links TRBV28 with TRBJ2-1; tentatively, D is TRBD1 or TRBD2 (5 bases each). In germline, CDR1 is MDHEN, CDR2 SYDVKM. The CDR3 length is 14 residues. The V end lost 7 bases, the J end lost 12 bases, and 22 bases lay between the germline ends. The CDR3 DNA follows: TGTGCCAGCATTCGGGAACGCTTGAGGGGTGGGCAGTTCTTC. It codes for CASIRERLRGGQFF.

The sample holds many counts of this clonotype. The chain carries TRBV6-2 or TRBV6-3 and TRBJ2-7; TRBD1 matches 10 bases. There are 14 residues in the CDR3. Germline CDR1 MNHEY, CDR2 SVGEGT. The V segment lost 5 bases and the J segment 7 bases; nucleotides outside the gene matches: 8. CDR3 coding DNA: TGTGCCAGCAGTCGAGACAGGGGGCCGGGAGAGCAGTACTTC. As protein: CASSRDRGPGEQYF.

This clonotype came up a few times. The chain couples TRBV5-1 to TRBJ2-7, with a tentative D call TRBD2 (7 bases). Deletions cut 0 bases from V and 5 bases from J, with 15 bases between. The germline V gene has CDR1 SGHRS and CDR2 YFSETQ. CDR3 length: 15 residues. CDR3 sequence reads: CASSLEGRGADEQYF. Here the CDR3 DNA reads TGCGCCAGCAGCTTGGAAGGTCGGGGGGCTGACGAGCAGTACTTC. Variable domain in full (rest from reference TRBV5-1 and TRBJ2-7): KAGVTQTPRYLIKTRGQQVTLSCSPISGHRSVSWYQQTPGQGLQFLFEYFSETQRNKGNFPGRFSGRQFSNSRSEMNVSTLELGDSALYLCASSLEGRGADEQYFGPGTRLTVT.

This clonotype was detected a few times. The rearrangement uses TRBV28 and TRBJ2-5, with TRBD2 matching 7 bases. This CDR3 contains 16 residues. The germline V gene has CDR1 MDHEN and CDR2 SYDVKM. The V gene end was trimmed by 5 bases and the J gene end by 2 bases; junction bases not matched to a gene: 11. The DNA of the CDR3 is TGTGCCAGCAGTCCCAAATTCCACGGGGGGCAAGAGACCCAGTACTTC. Encoded protein: CASSPKFHGGQETQYF.

In its sample, this clonotype was seen many times. The rearrangement uses TRBV4-1 and TRBJ2-7; 9 bases match TRBD2. This CDR3 has 15 amino acids. V dropped 3 bases and J dropped 2; count of bases not matched to a gene: 5. The germline V gene has CDR1 MGHRA and CDR2 YSYEKL. The CDR3 sequence is CASSHEAGGAYEQYF. The CDR3 nucleotides read TGCGCCAGCAGCCACGAAGCGGGGGGTGCCTACGAGCAGTACTTC.

This clonotype occurred many times. The V gene is TRBV30, the J gene TRBJ1-1, with D perhaps TRBD1 (6 bases). Deletions cut 5 bases from V and 1 base from J, with 14 bases between. Germline assignment: CDR1 GTSNPN and CDR2 SVGIG (reference sequence). The CDR3 consists of 14 residues. In DNA form, the CDR3 reads TGTGCCTGGGGGAGAGGGGGGCCGAACACTGAAGCTTTCTTT. As protein: CAWGRGGPNTEAFF.

This CDR3 is CASSDREGYQPQHF. The CDR3 DNA reads TGTGCCAGCAGTGACAGGGAGGGATATCAGCCCCAGCATTTT. The chain recombines TRBV6-1 with TRBJ1-5; weak D call: TRBD1 (5 bases). The ends were cut back, 3 bases at V and 5 bases at J, with 11 bases in the middle. The CDR3 extends over 14 amino acids. Germline CDR1 and CDR2: MNHNS and SASEGT.

This clonotype has only a few counts. This chain links TRBV9 with TRBJ2-5; D not certain. V shed 7 bases and J shed 1 base, with 11 bases lying between them. The CDR3 spans 13 residues. The germline gives CDR1 SGDLS, CDR2 YYNGEE. The CDR3 nucleotides read TGTGCCAGCGGGCCGGCGAGCCAAGAGACCCAGTACTTC. Its protein is CASGPASQETQYF.

This chain links TRBV15 with TRBJ2-1; TRBD2 matches at 10 bases. The CDR3 totals 16 residues. The V gene's germline CDR1 is LNHNV and CDR2 YYDKDF (reference sequence). The J segment lost 8 bases and the V segment lost 3 bases, leaving 10 bases of the junction unmatched. Here the CDR3 reads CATSRPGTSVGHEQFF. CDR3 nucleotides: TGTGCCACCAGCAGGCCCGGGACTAGCGTTGGCCATGAGCAGTTCTTC.